These 18 T cell receptor beta chains share one sample of origin, sequenced in a study of T cell responses to AZD1222 COVID-19 vaccine. The protocol was immunoSEQ multiplex PCR, while the TCRdb copy is restricted to in-frame clones and leaves out a portion. The sample shows some 90,000 clones, roughly 84% of them seen only once. The source material was peripheral blood, sampled on day 0 of AZD1222 vaccination. The origin of the receptors is an adult in good health.

The chain has TRBV18 and TRBJ2-7, with TRBD1 as a possible D gene (6 bases). The CDR3 has 13 residues. Germline loops: CDR1 KGHSH, CDR2 LQKENI. The V and J ends lost 2 bases and 6 bases respectively, with 11 bases between them. CDR3 loop: CASSPAGASEQYF. The CDR3 DNA follows: TGTGCCAGCTCACCAGCAGGGGCTAGCGAGCAGTACTTC.

The chain joins TRBV7-9 to TRBJ2-7; TRBD1 matches at 8 bases. Germline CDR1 reads SEHNR; CDR2 reads FQNEAQ (reference sequence). The junction had 11 bases not matched to a gene; V was cut back by 5 bases and J by 5 bases. The CDR3 is made up of 15 amino acids. The CDR3 sequence: CASSPPTGVKNEQYF. The CDR3 DNA follows: TGTGCCAGCAGCCCCCCGACAGGGGTCAAGAACGAGCAGTACTTC.

The chain links TRBV20-1 to TRBJ2-7; possibly TRBD1 or TRBD2 for D (6 bases each). There are 14 residues in the CDR3. Trimming pared 6 bases from V and 3 bases from J, leaving 18 bases between. Germline V gene lookup returns CDR1 DFQATT and CDR2 SNEGSKA (reference sequence). Written as DNA, the CDR3 is TGCAGTGCCAGTCGGGGGCGCAGAGGCTACGAGCAGTACTTC. It encodes CSASRGRRGYEQYF.

This clone was seen more than once but under ten times. This chain links TRBV20-1 with TRBJ1-2; possibly TRBD1 for D (6 bases). V lost 3 bases, J lost 1 base, and 12 bases lay in between. The CDR3 has 14 residues. Germline loops: CDR1 DFQATT, CDR2 SNEGSKA (reference sequence). The CDR3 DNA reads TGCAGTGCTAGTTGGCAGGGGATTAACTATGGCTACACCTTC. As protein: CSASWQGINYGYTF.

This clone was picked up one time. The J gene is TRBJ1-5, the V gene TRBV2; maybe TRBD1 (5 bases). Trimming cost V 0 bases and J 1 base, with 13 bases left between them. This CDR3 is built from 17 residues. Germline lookup yields CDR1 SNHLY and CDR2 FYNNEI. CDR3: CASSEALRGASNQPQHF. CDR3 sequence (DNA): TGTGCCAGCAGTGAAGCGCTGCGGGGCGCCAGCAATCAGCCCCAGCATTTT.

J is TRBJ1-4 and V is TRBV10-1; no firm D call. Germline CDR1 and CDR2: WNHNN and SYGVQD (reference sequence). The CDR3 extends over 16 amino acids. Trimming stripped 5 bases from V and 0 bases from J, with 13 bases between. CDR3 residues: CASSYRHLPTNEKLFF. The CDR3 DNA is TGCGCCAGCAGTTATCGACATCTTCCAACTAATGAAAAACTGTTTTTT.

The chain couples TRBV9 to TRBJ1-1, with D hard to call. V shed 3 bases and J shed 0 bases, with 9 bases lying between them. Germline V gives CDR1 SGDLS, CDR2 YYNGEE. CDR3 length equals 14 residues. CDR3 nucleotides: TGTGCCAGCAGCGCCCTACAGTTGAACACTGAAGCTTTCTTT. Encoded protein: CASSALQLNTEAFF.

J is TRBJ2-7 and V is TRBV6-5, with D possibly being TRBD2 (5 bases). There are 14 residues in the CDR3. Trimming cost V 6 bases and J 0 bases, with 12 bases left between them. Germline V gene sequence: CDR1 MNHEY, CDR2 SVGAGI. The CDR3 bases are TGTGCCAGCAGGAGGGCGACGGCCTCCTACGAGCAGTACTTC. Its translation: CASRRATASYEQYF.

V and J are TRBV2 and TRBJ2-5; 14 nucleotides agree with TRBD2. The CDR3 loop spans 20 amino acids. Looked up from germline, CDR1 is SNHLY and CDR2 is FYNNEI. J was trimmed by 0 bases and V by 4 bases; bases with no gene match: 13. For the CDR3, the DNA is TGTGCCAGCAGTGGCGGAGGACTAGCGGGGGGACGATGGTACCAAGAGACCCAGTACTTC. This sequence encodes CASSGGGLAGGRWYQETQYF.

J is TRBJ1-2 and V is TRBV27, with TRBD1 matching over 11 bases. With V trimmed by 4 bases and J by 2 bases, 0 bases remained unmatched. CDR1 and CDR2 (germline): MNHEY, SMNVEV (reference sequence). The length of the CDR3 is 14 residues. CDR3 bases: TGTGCCAGCAGTTGGACAGGGGGCAACTATGGCTACACCTTC. Amino acid sequence: CASSWTGGNYGYTF.

V gene TRBV4-1 combines with J gene TRBJ2-3, with 9 bases fitting TRBD2. After removal of 3 bases from V and 1 base from J, the junction contained 5 bases not matched to a gene. The germline V gene has CDR1 MGHRA and CDR2 YSYEKL. The CDR3 spans 16 residues. The CDR3 loop reads CASSHVTSGGTDTQYF. CDR3 DNA sequence: TGCGCCAGCAGCCATGTGACTAGCGGTGGCACAGATACGCAGTATTTT.

This clone was detected a few times. The chain employs TRBV5-1 and TRBJ1-6, with 7 bases that match TRBD1. Trimming at V came to 0 bases and at J to 7 bases, leaving 10 bases not matched to a gene. From germline, CDR1 is SGHRS and CDR2 YFSETQ. This CDR3 comprises 17 residues. The CDR3 is CASSLVNTGARNSPLHF. In nucleotides, the CDR3 is TGCGCCAGCAGCTTGGTGAATACAGGGGCCAGGAATTCACCCCTCCACTTT.

This chain joins TRBV6-2 or TRBV6-3 and TRBJ2-4; tentatively, D is TRBD2 (6 bases). The CDR3 covers 13 residues. CDR1 is MNHEY, CDR2 SVGEGT, per germline. Trimming took 4 bases from V and 9 from J, leaving 13 bases between them. DNA for the CDR3: TGTGCCAGCAGTTCTACCGGGGAGGTCATTCAGTACTTC. It encodes CASSSTGEVIQYF.

The chain combines TRBV7-9 with TRBJ1-6; D gene unclear. The ends were cut back, 3 bases at V and 8 bases at J, with 11 bases in the middle. The germline V gene encodes CDR1 SEHNR and CDR2 FQNEAQ (reference sequence). This CDR3 is built from 14 residues. CDR3 region: CASSFDTSHSPLHF. The CDR3 DNA reads TGTGCCAGCAGCTTTGACACTAGTCATTCACCCCTCCACTTT.

The genes are TRBV29-1 and TRBJ2-7; a possible D gene is TRBD1 (5 bases). Germline CDR1 is SQVTM and CDR2 is ANQGSEA. The CDR3 loop spans 14 amino acids. V lost 1 base, J lost 3 bases, and 13 bases lay in between. In DNA, the CDR3 is TGCAGCGTTGAAGGGCAGGGCAACAACTACGAGCAGTACTTC. It is translated as CSVEGQGNNYEQYF.

This clone was counted a few times. This chain uses TRBV3-1 (or the pseudogene TRBV3-2) with TRBJ1-2, with a tentative D call TRBD1 (6 bases). CDR3 length: 14 residues. Per the germline V gene, CDR1 is LGHDT and CDR2 is YNNKEL (reference sequence). Trimming removed 4 bases from V and 4 bases from J, with 13 bases in between. The CDR3 sequence is CASSLPGGLYGYTF. In DNA form, the CDR3 reads TGTGCCAGCAGCCTCCCTGGGGGCCTCTATGGCTACACCTTC.

This chain joins TRBV6-5 and TRBJ1-6; 8 nucleotides align to TRBD1. Germline loops: CDR1 MNHEY, CDR2 SVGAGI. This CDR3 spans 15 amino acids. V lost 6 bases to trimming and J lost 7 bases; unmatched junction nucleotides: 8. The CDR3 sequence is CASRPDRGGNSPLHF. As DNA, the CDR3 is TGTGCCAGCAGACCCGACAGGGGCGGCAATTCACCCCTCCACTTT.

V gene TRBV19 combines with J gene TRBJ2-5; possibly TRBD2 for D (6 bases). The V and J ends lost 3 bases and 1 base respectively, with 15 bases between them. Germline V gene lookup returns CDR1 LNHDA and CDR2 SQIVND (reference sequence). The CDR3 consists of 16 residues. CDR3 amino acids: CASSIPGLPSQETQYF. The CDR3, as DNA: TGTGCCAGTAGTATTCCGGGACTCCCGTCCCAAGAGACCCAGTACTTC.